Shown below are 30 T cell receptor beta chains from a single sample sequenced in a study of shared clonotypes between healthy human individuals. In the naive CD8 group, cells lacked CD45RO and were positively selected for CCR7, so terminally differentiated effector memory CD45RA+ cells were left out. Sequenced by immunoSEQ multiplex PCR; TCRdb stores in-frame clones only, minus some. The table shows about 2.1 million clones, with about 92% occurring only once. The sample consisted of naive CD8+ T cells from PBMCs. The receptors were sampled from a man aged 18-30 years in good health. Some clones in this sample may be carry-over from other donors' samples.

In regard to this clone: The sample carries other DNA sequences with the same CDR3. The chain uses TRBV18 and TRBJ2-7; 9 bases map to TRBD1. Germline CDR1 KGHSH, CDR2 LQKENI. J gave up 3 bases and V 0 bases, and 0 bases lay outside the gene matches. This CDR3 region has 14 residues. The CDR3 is CASSPPGQGYEQYF. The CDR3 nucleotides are TGTGCCAGCTCACCACCGGGACAGGGCTACGAGCAGTACTTC.

The CDR3 spells CASRLANYQPQHF. DNA for the CDR3: TGTGCAAGTCGCTTAGCGAATTATCAGCCCCAGCATTTT. The chain has TRBV12-2 and TRBJ1-5. TRBV12-2 is annotated as a pseudogene. This CDR3 has 13 residues.

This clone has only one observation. The DNA of the CDR3 is TGTGCCAGCAGAACCGCAACTAATGAAAAACTGTTTTTT. Protein: CASRTATNEKLFF. This chain joins TRBV25-1 and TRBJ1-4; D is uncertain. Germline V gene sequence: CDR1 MGHDK, CDR2 SYGVNS. V dropped 6 bases and J dropped 0 bases, with 5 bases sitting between them. The length of the CDR3 is 13 residues.

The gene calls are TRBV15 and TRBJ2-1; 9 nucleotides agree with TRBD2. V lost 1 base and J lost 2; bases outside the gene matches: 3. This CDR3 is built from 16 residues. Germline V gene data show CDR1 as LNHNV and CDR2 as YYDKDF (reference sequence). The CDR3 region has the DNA TGTGCCACCAGCAGAGGGGCGGGAGGGCCCTACAATGAGCAGTTCTTC. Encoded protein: CATSRGAGGPYNEQFF.

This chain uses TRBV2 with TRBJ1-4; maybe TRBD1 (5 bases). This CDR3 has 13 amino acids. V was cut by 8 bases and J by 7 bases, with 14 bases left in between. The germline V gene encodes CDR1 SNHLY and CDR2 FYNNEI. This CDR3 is CASPGQGGEKLFF. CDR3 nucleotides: TGTGCCAGCCCCGGGCAGGGAGGTGAAAAACTGTTTTTT.

The CDR3 loop is CASSALEAGELFF. The CDR3 nucleotides read TGCGCCAGCAGTGCCCTGGAGGCCGGGGAGCTGTTTTTT. The chain recombines TRBV10-1 with TRBJ2-2, with D perhaps TRBD2 (5 bases). The CDR3 runs 13 residues. Trimming took 4 bases from V and 6 from J, leaving 9 bases between them. CDR1 is WNHNN and CDR2 is SYGVQD in the germline V gene (reference sequence).

Here the CDR3 reads CASSLRGRSYEQYF. The CDR3 nucleotides read TGTGCCAGCAGCTTAAGGGGTCGTTCCTACGAGCAGTACTTC. V and J are TRBV7-8 and TRBJ2-7; D possibly corresponds to TRBD1 (5 bases). V lost 2 bases to trimming and J lost 1 base, with 9 bases between them. Germline CDR1 is SGHVS and CDR2 is FQNEAQ. The CDR3 contains 14 residues.

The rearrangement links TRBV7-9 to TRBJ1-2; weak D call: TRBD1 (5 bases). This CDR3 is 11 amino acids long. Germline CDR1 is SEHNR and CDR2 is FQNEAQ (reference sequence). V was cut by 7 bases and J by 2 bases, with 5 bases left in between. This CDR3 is CASKGNYGYTF. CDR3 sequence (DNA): TGTGCCAGCAAGGGGAACTATGGCTACACCTTC.

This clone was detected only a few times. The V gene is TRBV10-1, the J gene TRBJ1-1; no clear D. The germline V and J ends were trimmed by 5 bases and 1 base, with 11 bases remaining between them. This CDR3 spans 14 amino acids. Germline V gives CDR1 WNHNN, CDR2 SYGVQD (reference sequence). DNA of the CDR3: TGCGCCAGCAGTCCAGGACGCTCGAACACTGAAGCTTTCTTT. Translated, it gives CASSPGRSNTEAFF.

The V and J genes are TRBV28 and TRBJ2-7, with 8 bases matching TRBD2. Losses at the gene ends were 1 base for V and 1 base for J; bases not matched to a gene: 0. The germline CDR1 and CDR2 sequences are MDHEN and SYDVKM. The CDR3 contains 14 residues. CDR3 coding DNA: TGTGCCAGCAGTTTATCTAGCGGGTCCTACGAGCAGTACTTC. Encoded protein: CASSLSSGSYEQYF.

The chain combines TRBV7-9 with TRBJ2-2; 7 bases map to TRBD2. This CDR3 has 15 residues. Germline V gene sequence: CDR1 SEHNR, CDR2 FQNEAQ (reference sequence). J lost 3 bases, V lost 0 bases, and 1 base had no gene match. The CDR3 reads CASSLAGGYTGELFF. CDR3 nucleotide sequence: TGTGCCAGCAGCTTAGCGGGAGGGTACACCGGGGAGCTGTTTTTT. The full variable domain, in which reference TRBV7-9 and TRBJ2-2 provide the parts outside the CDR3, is DTGVSQNPRHKITKRGQNVTFRCDPISEHNRLYWYRQTLGQGPEFLTYFQNEAQLEKSRLLSDRFSAERPKGSFSTLEIQRTEQGDSAMYLCASSLAGGYTGELFFGEGSRLTVL.

CDR3 sequence (DNA): TGTGCCAGCAGTTCCGGGACAAACGACTACGAGCAGTACTTC. Amino acid sequence: CASSSGTNDYEQYF. The chain is built from TRBV2 and TRBJ2-7; maybe TRBD1 (6 bases). The germline CDR1 and CDR2 sequences are SNHLY and FYNNEI. The CDR3 extends over 14 amino acids. Trimming removed 5 bases from V and 3 bases from J, with 14 bases in between.

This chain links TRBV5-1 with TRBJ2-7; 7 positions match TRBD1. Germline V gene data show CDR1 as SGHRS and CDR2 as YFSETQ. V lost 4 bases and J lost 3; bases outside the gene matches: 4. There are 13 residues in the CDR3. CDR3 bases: TGCGCCAGCAGCGTGGGACAGCACTACGAGCAGTACTTC. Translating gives CASSVGQHYEQYF. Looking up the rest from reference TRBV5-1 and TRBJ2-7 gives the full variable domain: KAGVTQTPRYLIKTRGQQVTLSCSPISGHRSVSWYQQTPGQGLQFLFEYFSETQRNKGNFPGRFSGRQFSNSRSEMNVSTLELGDSALYLCASSVGQHYEQYFGPGTRLTVT.

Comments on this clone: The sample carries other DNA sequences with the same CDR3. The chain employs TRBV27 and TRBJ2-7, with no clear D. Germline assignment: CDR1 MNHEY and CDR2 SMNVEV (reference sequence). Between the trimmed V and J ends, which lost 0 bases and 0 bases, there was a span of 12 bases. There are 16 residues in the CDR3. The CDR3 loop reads CASSLSRGTVSYEQYF. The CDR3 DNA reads TGTGCCAGCAGTTTATCTAGAGGCACCGTCTCCTACGAGCAGTACTTC.

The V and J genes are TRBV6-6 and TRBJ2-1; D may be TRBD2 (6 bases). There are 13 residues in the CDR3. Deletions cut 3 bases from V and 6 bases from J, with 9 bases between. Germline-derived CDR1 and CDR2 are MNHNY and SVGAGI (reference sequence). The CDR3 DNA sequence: TGTGCCAGCAGTTATCTGGGGGGCAATGAGCAGTTCTTC. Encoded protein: CASSYLGGNEQFF.

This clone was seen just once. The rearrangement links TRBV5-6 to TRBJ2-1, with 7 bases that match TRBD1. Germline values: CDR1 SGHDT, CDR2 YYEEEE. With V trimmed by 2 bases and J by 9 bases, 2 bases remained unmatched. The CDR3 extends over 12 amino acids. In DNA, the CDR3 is TGTGCCAGCAGCTTTACAGGGGTTGAGCAGTTCTTC. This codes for CASSFTGVEQFF.

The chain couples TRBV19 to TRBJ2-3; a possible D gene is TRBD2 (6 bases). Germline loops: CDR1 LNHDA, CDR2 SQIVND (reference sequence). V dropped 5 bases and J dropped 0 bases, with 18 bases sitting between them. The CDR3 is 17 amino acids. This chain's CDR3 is CASSLHSMGGSTDTQYF. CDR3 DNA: TGTGCCAGTAGTCTCCATTCAATGGGGGGTAGCACAGATACGCAGTATTTT. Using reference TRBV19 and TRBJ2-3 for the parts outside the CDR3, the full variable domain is DGGITQSPKYLFRKEGQNVTLSCEQNLNHDAMYWYRQDPGQGLRLIYYSQIVNDFQKGDIAEGYSVSREKKESFPLTVTSAQKNPTAFYLCASSLHSMGGSTDTQYFGPGTRLTVL.

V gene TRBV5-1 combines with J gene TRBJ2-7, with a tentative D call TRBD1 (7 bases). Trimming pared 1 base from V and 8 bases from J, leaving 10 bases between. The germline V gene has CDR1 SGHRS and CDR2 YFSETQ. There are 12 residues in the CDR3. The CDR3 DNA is TGCGCCAGCAGCTTGCAGGGGGGCAAGCAGTACTTC. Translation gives CASSLQGGKQYF. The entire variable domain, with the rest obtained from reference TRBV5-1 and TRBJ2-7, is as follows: KAGVTQTPRYLIKTRGQQVTLSCSPISGHRSVSWYQQTPGQGLQFLFEYFSETQRNKGNFPGRFSGRQFSNSRSEMNVSTLELGDSALYLCASSLQGGKQYFGPGTRLTVT.

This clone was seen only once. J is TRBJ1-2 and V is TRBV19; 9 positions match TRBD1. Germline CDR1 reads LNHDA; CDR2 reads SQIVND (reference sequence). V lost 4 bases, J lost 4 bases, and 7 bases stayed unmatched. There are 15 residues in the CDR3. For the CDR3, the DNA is TGTGCCAGTAGTACGACCGCGACAGGGGGCTATGGCTACACCTTC. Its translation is CASSTTATGGYGYTF.

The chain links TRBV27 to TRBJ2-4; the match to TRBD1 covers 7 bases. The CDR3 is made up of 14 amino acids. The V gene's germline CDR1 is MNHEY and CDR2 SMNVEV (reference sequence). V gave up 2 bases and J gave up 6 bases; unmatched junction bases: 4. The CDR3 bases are TGTGCCAGCAGTTTACAAGGGGGCCCAAACATTCAGTACTTC. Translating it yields CASSLQGGPNIQYF.

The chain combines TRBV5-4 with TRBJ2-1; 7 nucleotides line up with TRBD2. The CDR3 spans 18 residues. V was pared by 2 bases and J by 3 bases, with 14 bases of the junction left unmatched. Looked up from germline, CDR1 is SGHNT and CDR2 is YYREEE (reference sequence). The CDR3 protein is CASSLPPIGASGYNEQFF. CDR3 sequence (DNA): TGTGCCAGCAGCTTACCACCAATTGGGGCTAGCGGCTACAATGAGCAGTTCTTC.

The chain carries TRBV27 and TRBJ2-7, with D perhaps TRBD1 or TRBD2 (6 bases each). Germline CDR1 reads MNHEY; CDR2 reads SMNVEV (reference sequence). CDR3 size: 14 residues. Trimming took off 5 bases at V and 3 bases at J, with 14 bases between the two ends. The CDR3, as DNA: TGTGCCAGCAGTGGTATCCGGGGGCTCTACGAGCAGTACTTC. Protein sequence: CASSGIRGLYEQYF.

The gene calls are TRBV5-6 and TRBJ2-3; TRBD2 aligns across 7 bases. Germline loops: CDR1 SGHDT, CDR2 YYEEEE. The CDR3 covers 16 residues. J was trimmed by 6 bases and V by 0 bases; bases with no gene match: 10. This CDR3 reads CASSLATGGRWDTQYF. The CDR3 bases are TGTGCCAGCAGCTTGGCCACGGGGGGACGGTGGGATACGCAGTATTTT.

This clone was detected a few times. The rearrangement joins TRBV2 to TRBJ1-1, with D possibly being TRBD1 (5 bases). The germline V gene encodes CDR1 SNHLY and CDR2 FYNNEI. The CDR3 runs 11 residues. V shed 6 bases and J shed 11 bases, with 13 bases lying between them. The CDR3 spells CASRGRKGAFF. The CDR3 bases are TGTGCCAGCAGAGGCCGAAAGGGGGCTTTCTTT.

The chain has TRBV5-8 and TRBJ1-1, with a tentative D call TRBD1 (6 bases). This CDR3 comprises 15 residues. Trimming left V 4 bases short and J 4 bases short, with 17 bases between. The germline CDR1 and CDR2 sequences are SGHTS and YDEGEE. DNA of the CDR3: TGTGCCAGCAGCCGGTTGAGGGGGATCGGCACTGAAGCTTTCTTT. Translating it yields CASSRLRGIGTEAFF.

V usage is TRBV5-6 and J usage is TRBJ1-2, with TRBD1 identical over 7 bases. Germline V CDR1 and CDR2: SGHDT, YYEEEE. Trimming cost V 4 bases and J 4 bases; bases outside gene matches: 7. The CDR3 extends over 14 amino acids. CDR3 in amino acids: CASSQRGTVYGYTF. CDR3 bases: TGTGCCAGCAGCCAACGAGGGACAGTCTATGGCTACACCTTC. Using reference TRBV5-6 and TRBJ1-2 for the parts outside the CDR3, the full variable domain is DAGVTQSPTHLIKTRGQQVTLRCSPKSGHDTVSWYQQALGQGPQFIFQYYEEEERQRGNFPDRFSGHQFPNYSSELNVNALLLGDSALYLCASSQRGTVYGYTFGSGTRLTVV.

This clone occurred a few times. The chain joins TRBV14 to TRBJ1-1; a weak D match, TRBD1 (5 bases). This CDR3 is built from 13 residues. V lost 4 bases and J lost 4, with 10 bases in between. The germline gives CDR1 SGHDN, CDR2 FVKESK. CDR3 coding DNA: TGTGCCAGCAGCCCCAGCCAGGGCACTGAAGCTTTCTTT. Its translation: CASSPSQGTEAFF.

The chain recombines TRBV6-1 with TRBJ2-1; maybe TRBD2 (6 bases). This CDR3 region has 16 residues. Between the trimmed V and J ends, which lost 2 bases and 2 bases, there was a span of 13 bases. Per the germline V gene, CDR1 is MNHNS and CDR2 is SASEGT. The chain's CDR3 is CASSEWLASTYNEQFF. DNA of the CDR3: TGTGCCAGCAGTGAATGGCTAGCGTCTACCTACAATGAGCAGTTCTTC.

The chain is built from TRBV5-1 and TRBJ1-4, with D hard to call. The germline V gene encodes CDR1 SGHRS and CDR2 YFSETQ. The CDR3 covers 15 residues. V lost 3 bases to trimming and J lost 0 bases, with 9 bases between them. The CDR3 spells CASSYRHPTNEKLFF. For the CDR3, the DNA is TGCGCCAGCAGCTACCGACACCCAACTAATGAAAAACTGTTTTTT.

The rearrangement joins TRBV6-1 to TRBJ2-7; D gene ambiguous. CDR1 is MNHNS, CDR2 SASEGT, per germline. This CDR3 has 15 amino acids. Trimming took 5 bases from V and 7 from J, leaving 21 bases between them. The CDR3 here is CASSPSETASWEQYF. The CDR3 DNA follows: TGTGCCAGCAGTCCCTCTGAGACGGCAAGTTGGGAGCAGTACTTC.